This is a list of T cell receptor beta chains from one sample in a study of cytomegalovirus exposure and HLA in healthy donors. Libraries were prepared by immunoSEQ multiplex PCR; TCRdb keeps only in-frame clonotypes and omits some of them. The sample has roughly 100,000 clones, approximately 82% seen once; the top ten hold around 8.8%. Sample: PBMCs. The receptor set was obtained from a man in his forties in good health and CMV-seropositive. Both conserved end residues are part of each CDR3. The order of the fields is clone size, D gene, J gene, V gene, CDR3 DNA, CDR3 protein. The D gene is left open where the match is weak. Clone size is not always given. Where it is, it says once, few, many or a class for expanded clones.

NA | NA | TRBJ2-7 | TRBV4-1 | TGCGCCAGCAGCCAAGCCCAGGCTAGCCCTCTCTACGAGCAGTACTTC | CASSQAQASPLYEQYF
few | TRBD2 | TRBJ2-1 | TRBV27 | TGTGCCAGCAGTTATGGGACTAGCGGGATCAGTGAACTACGGAATGAGCAGTTCTTC | CASSYGTSGISELRNEQFF
NA | TRBD1 | TRBJ1-5 | TRBV28 | TGTGCCAGCAGTTTGTTTGCAGGGGGAGATCAGCCCCAGCATTTT | CASSLFAGGDQPQHF
NA | TRBD2 | TRBJ2-2 | TRBV4-3 | TGCGCCAGCAGCCAAGAGGGGGTAGCGGGAGGGAACACCGGGGAGCTGTTTTTT | CASSQEGVAGGNTGELFF
few | NA | TRBJ2-7 | TRBV18 | TGTGCCAGCTCAGCTGGACAGACCTACGAGCAGTACTTC | CASSAGQTYEQYF
once | TRBD1 | TRBJ2-5 | TRBV15 | TGTGCCACCAACCCCGACAGGGAAGAGACCCAGTACTTC | CATNPDREETQYF
NA | TRBD2 | TRBJ2-2 | TRBV19 | TGTGCCAGTAGGGGGGGGGCGAACACCGGGGAGCTGTTTTTT | CASRGGANTGELFF
NA | NA | TRBJ2-6 | TRBV7-9 | TGTGCCAGCAGCTTCGGGGTCTCTGGGGCCAACGTCCTGACTTTC | CASSFGVSGANVLTF
NA | NA | TRBJ2-2 | TRBV11-2 | TGTGCCAGCAGCTTAGGACAGGCCCAAACGGGGGAGCTGTTTTTT | CASSLGQAQTGELFF
NA | NA | TRBJ1-1 | TRBV5-6 | TGTGCCAGCAGCTTGACAGGAGGGGACACTGAAGCTTTCTTT | CASSLTGGDTEAFF
NA | TRBD1 | TRBJ2-2 | TRBV5-4 | TGTGCCAGCAGCTTGTCAACCCCAGGGGGCGCGGGGGAGCTGTTTTTT | CASSLSTPGGAGELFF
once | NA | TRBJ1-1 | TRBV5-1 | TGCGCCAGCAGCTACATGACAGAAAACACTGAAGCTTTCTTT | CASSYMTENTEAFF
NA | TRBD1 | TRBJ2-7 | TRBV19 | TGTGCCAGTAGTTCGGCCGGGACAGGGGTGTACGAGCAGTACTTC | CASSSAGTGVYEQYF
NA | NA | TRBJ1-3 | TRBV7-6 | TGTGCCAGCAGCTTAATCGCAGGGAACGGAAACACCATATATTTT | CASSLIAGNGNTIYF
NA | TRBD1 | TRBJ2-1 | TRBV7-2 | TGTGCCAGCAGCTTAGAAACAGGGGGCTATAATGAGCAGTTCTTC | CASSLETGGYNEQFF
NA | TRBD2 | TRBJ2-3 | TRBV7-9 | TGTGCCAGCAGCTTAGCCCGGCTAGCGGGTGCAGATACGCAGTATTTT | CASSLARLAGADTQYF
NA | TRBD1 | TRBJ1-2 | TRBV11-2 | TGTGCCAGCAGCAACCGACAGGGAGGAGTCGGTGGCTACACCTTC | CASSNRQGGVGGYTF
NA | NA | TRBJ2-3 | TRBV5-4 | TGTGCCAGCAGCCTGGGGGGGGGCAGGGCAGATACGCAGTATTTT | CASSLGGGRADTQYF
NA | TRBD2 | TRBJ2-1 | TRBV30 | TGTGCCTGGAGTGGGTTTATTGTTAGGGAGGGCTCCTACAATGAGCAGTTCTTC | CAWSGFIVREGSYNEQFF
NA | NA | TRBJ1-2 | TRBV4-1 | TGCGCCAGCAGCCAAGATAGGGGCGGCTATGGTTACACCTTC | CASSQDRGGYGYTF
NA | TRBD2 | TRBJ2-5 | TRBV4-1 | TGCGCCAGCAGCCATCTTGAGACCCGGACTAGCGGGGGGGCCCAGTACTTC | CASSHLETRTSGGAQYF
NA | NA | TRBJ1-1 | TRBV6-6 | TGTGCCAGCAGTTACACTGAGGGGAACACTGAAGCTTTCTTT | CASSYTEGNTEAFF
NA | TRBD1 | TRBJ1-1 | TRBV29-1 | TGCAGCGTTGATGGACAGGGGGGCACTGAAGCTTTCTTT | CSVDGQGGTEAFF
few | NA | TRBJ2-2 | TRBV2 | TGTGCCAGAGGCACAGTGAGCACCGGGGAGCTGTTTTTT | CARGTVSTGELFF
once | NA | TRBJ2-3 | TRBV4-3 | TGCGCCAGCAGCCAAAGCGCTAGCACAGATACGCAGTATTTT | CASSQSASTDTQYF
once | NA | TRBJ1-6 | TRBV28 | TGTGCCAGCAGTTTAGTGCAGGGGAATTCACCCCTCCACTTT | CASSLVQGNSPLHF
NA | TRBD1 | TRBJ1-1 | TRBV19 | TGTGCCAGTAGTATTACAGGGGGGAACACTGAAGCTTTCTTT | CASSITGGNTEAFF
NA | NA | TRBJ2-1 | TRBV19 | TGTGCCAGTAGTACCAGCGCCTCCTACAATGAGCAGTTCTTC | CASSTSASYNEQFF
NA | NA | TRBJ2-1 | TRBV19 | TGTGCCAGTAGCACGGACGGACGAGCGGCTGAGCAGTTCTTC | CASSTDGRAAEQFF
NA | TRBD1 | TRBJ1-5 | TRBV28 | TGTGCCAGCCTCTCCAACGGGGGACAGGGGGCCAGTCAGCCCCAGCATTTT | CASLSNGGQGASQPQHF
NA | TRBD2 | TRBJ2-1 | TRBV6-1 | TGTGCCAGCACCCTGACTAGCGGGAGTATAAATGAGCAGTTCTTC | CASTLTSGSINEQFF
NA | TRBD2 | TRBJ2-1 | TRBV28 | TGTGCCAGCAGTAAGACAAGCGGGGGAGCCTACAATGAGCAGTTCTTC | CASSKTSGGAYNEQFF
NA | NA | TRBJ2-7 | TRBV4-3 | TGCGCCAGCAGCCAAGATAATCAGGAAACCTACGAGCAGTACTTC | CASSQDNQETYEQYF
NA | NA | TRBJ2-1 | TRBV14 | TGTGCCAGCAGCCTACGAACAGGGCGCGCCTACAATGAGCAGTTCTTC | CASSLRTGRAYNEQFF
NA | NA | TRBJ2-7 | TRBV19 | TGTGCCAGTAGTATAATTGTCGGGATATCCTACGAGCAGTACTTC | CASSIIVGISYEQYF
once | TRBD2 | TRBJ2-2 | TRBV5-4 | TGTGCCAGCAGCTTGGGGACTAGCGGGAGGACCGGGGAGCTGTTTTTT | CASSLGTSGRTGELFF
NA | TRBD1 | TRBJ2-1 | TRBV11-2 | TGTGCCAGCAGCTCTCAGACAGGGGCGGATGAGCAGTTCTTC | CASSSQTGADEQFF
NA | TRBD1 | TRBJ2-7 | TRBV6-5 | TGTGCCAGCAGTTCCTTCACAGGGGGCTCCTACGAGCAGTACTTC | CASSSFTGGSYEQYF
NA | NA | TRBJ2-7 | TRBV21-1 | TGTGCCAGCAGCAAAGCCTTGATAGCGGGGCCCTTATACGAGCAGTACTTC | CASSKALIAGPLYEQYF
NA | NA | TRBJ2-2 | TRBV9 | TGTGCCAGCAGCGTTGCAGTGGGGGAGCTGTTTTTT | CASSVAVGELFF
NA | TRBD1 | TRBJ1-2 | TRBV19 | TGTGCCAGTAGTCGACAGGGATTGGATGGGCATGGCTACACCTTC | CASSRQGLDGHGYTF
NA | TRBD1 | TRBJ2-7 | TRBV28 | TGTGCCAGCACCTCGACAGGGGGCTCCTACGAGCAGTACTTC | CASTSTGGSYEQYF
NA | TRBD1 | TRBJ2-1 | TRBV2 | TGTGCCAGCAGTCCAGACAGGGACAATGAGCAGTTCTTC | CASSPDRDNEQFF
NA | NA | TRBJ1-5 | TRBV12-5 | TGTGCTAGTGGTTTTTCCCCTCGTGGAGGCCGAGGAGTCACCAATCAGCCCCAGCATTTT | CASGFSPRGGRGVTNQPQHF
few | NA | TRBJ2-6 | TRBV29-1 | TGCAGCTACAGGGAGGGTAGCTCTGGGGCCAACGTCCTGACTTTC | CSYREGSSGANVLTF
NA | NA | TRBJ2-2 | TRBV2 | TGTGCCAGCAGGTGGGGGGACAGAAACACCGGGGAGCTGTTTTTT | CASRWGDRNTGELFF
NA | NA | TRBJ2-3 | TRBV19 | TGTGCCAGTAGTACGATAGACCCGAGGGATACGCAGTATTTT | CASSTIDPRDTQYF
NA | NA | TRBJ2-7 | TRBV28 | TGTGCCAGCAGTTTAACAGGAGGGAACGAGCAGTACTTC | CASSLTGGNEQYF
few | NA | TRBJ2-1 | TRBV28 | TGTGCCAGCAGTTTAGGATGGCGGAGCTCCTACAATGAGCAGTTCTTC | CASSLGWRSSYNEQFF
once | NA | TRBJ1-2 | TRBV6-5 | TGTGCCAGCAGTTACCCCCAGGGCCATGGCTACACCTTC | CASSYPQGHGYTF
few | NA | TRBJ2-6 | TRBV5-6 | TGTGCCAGCAGCTTGAACGGAGGCAGCTCTGGGGCCAACGTCCTGACTTTC | CASSLNGGSSGANVLTF
NA | NA | TRBJ1-2 | TRBV6-5 | TGTGCCAGCCTCGGTTTTTCCGGTGGCTACACCTTC | CASLGFSGGYTF
NA | NA | TRBJ2-5 | TRBV2 | TGTGCCAGCAGTAACAGCGGAGGGTACGAGACCCAGTACTTC | CASSNSGGYETQYF
NA | TRBD1 | TRBJ1-1 | TRBV10-2 | TGCGCCAGCAGTGGCTCCCAGGGGGGCGCTGAAGCTTTCTTT | CASSGSQGGAEAFF
NA | TRBD1 | TRBJ1-1 | TRBV11-2 | TGTGCCAGCAGCTTAGTGCTTGGGACAGCAAACACTGAAGCTTTCTTT | CASSLVLGTANTEAFF
NA | NA | TRBJ2-7 | TRBV9 | TGTGCCAGCAGCGCAGGGTGGGGGCCCACCTACGAGCAGTACTTC | CASSAGWGPTYEQYF
NA | NA | TRBJ1-5 | TRBV7-8 | TGTGCCAGCAGCTGGGGGGTAATCAATCAGCCCCAGCATTTT | CASSWGVINQPQHF
NA | NA | TRBJ2-7 | TRBV6-5 | TGTGCCAGCAGTTACTCTGCAGTAGCTTACGAGCAGTACTTC | CASSYSAVAYEQYF
NA | NA | TRBJ2-1 | TRBV6-6 | TGTGCCAGCAGTTTAGGGGGAAAACAGGTCAATGAGCAGTTCTTC | CASSLGGKQVNEQFF
few | NA | TRBJ1-1 | TRBV4-2 | TGTGCCAGCAGCCCTCACCTACAGGGCTGGGGGAGTGAAGCTTTCTTT | CASSPHLQGWGSEAFF